The 9 T cell receptor beta chains below were found in one sample sequenced in a study of control samples from healthy donors and cancer patients. Profiled with immunoSEQ multiplex PCR; TCRdb holds only in-frame clones, not every one. Among roughly 59,000 clones listed, 92% were seen once. Sequenced input: PBMCs. The receptor source for this set is a man aged 35 to 55 with colorectal cancer.

CDR3 residues: CASSQFAVEAFF. The DNA of the CDR3 is TGCGCCAGCAGTCAATTCGCGGTTGAAGCTTTCTTT. The gene calls are TRBV23-1 and TRBJ1-1, with unresolved D. TRBV23-1 is an ORF, with its function uncertain. Trimming took off 1 base at V and 7 bases at J, with 7 bases between the two ends. This CDR3 has 12 amino acids.

V gene TRBV7-3 combines with J gene TRBJ2-5; 9 bases map to TRBD2. The CDR3 is 15 amino acids. Germline CDR1 SGHTA, CDR2 FQGTGA. V dropped 6 bases and J dropped 5; count of bases not matched to a gene: 10. The CDR3 DNA reads TGTGCCAGCAGTGAGAGCGGGGGGACAAGGGAGACCCAGTACTTC. Its protein product is CASSESGGTRETQYF.

This clone has a single count. The chain recombines TRBV19 with TRBJ1-5; D uncertain. Germline values: CDR1 LNHDA, CDR2 SQIVND (reference sequence). This CDR3 has 15 residues. V was pared by 5 bases and J by 5 bases, with 16 bases between. CDR3 amino acids: CASSAIFNKDQPQHF. In nucleotides, the CDR3 is TGTGCCAGTAGTGCGATCTTCAACAAGGATCAGCCCCAGCATTTT. The full variable domain, in which reference TRBV19 and TRBJ1-5 provide the parts outside the CDR3, is DGGITQSPKYLFRKEGQNVTLSCEQNLNHDAMYWYRQDPGQGLRLIYYSQIVNDFQKGDIAEGYSVSREKKESFPLTVTSAQKNPTAFYLCASSAIFNKDQPQHFGDGTRLSIL.

DNA for the CDR3: TGTGCCAGCAGCCAGAAGGGGGCCACAGATACGCAGTATTTT. This codes for CASSQKGATDTQYF. This sequence joins TRBV3-1 (or the pseudogene TRBV3-2) and TRBJ2-3; 7 bases are shared with TRBD1. Germline loops: CDR1 LGHDT, CDR2 YNNKEL (reference sequence). CDR3 length equals 14 residues. The junction had 2 bases not matched to a gene; V was cut back by 3 bases and J by 2 bases.

The chain has TRBV6-1 and TRBJ2-3, with no clear D. The CDR3 is 12 residues long. V was shortened by 3 bases and J by 6 bases, with 7 bases between the two germline ends. Germline values: CDR1 MNHNS, CDR2 SASEGT. CDR3 amino acids: CASSDLSDTQYF. For the CDR3, the DNA is TGTGCCAGCAGTGATCTGTCGGATACGCAGTATTTT.

This chain joins TRBV6-1 and TRBJ1-1; 11 nucleotides align to TRBD1. The germline gives CDR1 MNHNS, CDR2 SASEGT. V was pared by 2 bases and J by 1 base, with 3 bases of the junction left unmatched. This CDR3 region has 16 residues. CDR3 nucleotide sequence: TGTGCCAGCAGTGAAAGGGACAGGGGGGGGAACACTGAAGCTTTCTTT. It translates to CASSERDRGGNTEAFF.

The chain couples TRBV7-2 to TRBJ1-5; possible D gene TRBD1, 6 bases. Germline CDR1 and CDR2: SGHTA and FQGNSA. V was trimmed by 1 base and J by 6 bases, leaving 13 bases between them. The CDR3 extends over 15 amino acids. The CDR3 sequence is CASSLVAGAIQPQHF. The CDR3 coding sequence is TGTGCCAGCAGCTTAGTCGCGGGGGCGATTCAGCCCCAGCATTTT.

The chain carries TRBV14 and TRBJ1-4; D possibly corresponds to TRBD1 (6 bases). This CDR3 is 16 amino acids long. CDR1 and CDR2 (germline): SGHDN, FVKESK. The ends were cut back, 3 bases at V and 7 bases at J, with 18 bases in the middle. The CDR3 bases are TGTGCCAGCAGCCACACGGCGGGGGCAAAGGGTGAAAAACTGTTTTTT. Translated, it gives CASSHTAGAKGEKLFF.

J is TRBJ2-3 and V is TRBV5-1; 12 nucleotides align to TRBD2. The CDR3 spans 14 residues. Germline CDR1 SGHRS, CDR2 YFSETQ. Germline trimming cut 4 bases from V and 5 bases from J; bases unmatched to any gene: 2. CDR3 loop: CASSPTSGGDTQYF. CDR3 DNA sequence: TGCGCCAGCAGCCCGACTAGCGGGGGAGATACGCAGTATTTT.